This T cell receptor beta chain was found in a study of Tregs in tolerant kidney transplant recipients. Whole-study results and caveats: Activated donor B cell expansion appeared to reveal the most relevant donor-specific TCRbeta repertoire. Findings come from small patient numbers and require larger validation. Nucleotide sequences could not be compared across some patients' samples due to primer changes.

The CDR3 spans 14 residues. Germline-derived CDR1 and CDR2 are KGHSH and LQKENI. V shed 3 bases, J shed 5 bases, and the junction held 5 bases outside the gene matches. Here immunoSEQ multiplex PCR was the method, and the copy in TCRdb shows in-frame clones only, minus some. This sample has about 64,000 clones; about 89% occur once, and the top ten carry 3.5% to 4.5%. Related graft donors supplied nonmyeloablative bone marrow transplants, and mixed chimerism was transient. Notes on this clone: Antigen: not known.

This receptor was identified in a human patient who received a combined kidney and bone marrow transplant. Some T cells may possibly be graft donor cells. This specimen was CD4+ T cells from blood (PBMCs), taken 6 months after the transplant. V is TRBV18 and J is TRBJ2-3, with 7 bases aligning to TRBD1. This chain's CDR3 is CASSPRQGEDTQYF. The CDR3 DNA reads as TGTGCCAGCTCACCGCGTCAGGGGGAAGATACGCAGTATTTT. Using reference TRBV18 and TRBJ2-3 for the parts outside the CDR3, the full variable domain is NAGVMQNPRHLVRRRGQEARLRCSPMKGHSHVYWYRQLPEEGLKFMVYLQKENIIDESGMPKERFSAEFPKEGPSILRIQQVVRGDSAAYFCASSPRQGEDTQYFGPGTRLTVL.